The source of this T cell receptor beta chain is a study of sequential checkpoint blockade in melanoma. Study-wide background: First-line arms were nivolumab then ipilimumab, or the reverse, randomized 1:1. Each arm's sequence ended with maintenance nivolumab.

J was trimmed by 0 bases and V by 4 bases; bases with no gene match: 9. CDR1 SGHRS and CDR2 YFSETQ come from the germline V gene. CDR3 size: 17 residues. The repertoire was sequenced with immunoSEQ multiplex PCR; TCRdb's copy has only in-frame clones and lacks some. Among some 13,000 clones listed, approximately 79% were seen once. Treatment noted: randomized to nivolumab then ipilimumab (arm A) or the reverse (arm B). DNA-damaging chemotherapy had not been given to any patient beforehand. PBMC sorting kept live CD3+CD8+ cells without CD19 or CD56. This TCR was sampled from a human donor with melanoma. The sample in question was CD8+ T cells sorted from blood (inferred from file names), obtained from a patient given nivolumab and ipilimumab in sequence. This chain connects TRBV5-1 to TRBJ2-1; 8 bases match TRBD2. The CDR3 spells CASSATSLAASYNEQFF. CDR3 sequence (DNA): TGCGCCAGCAGCGCTACTTCACTAGCGGCCTCCTACAATGAGCAGTTCTTC.